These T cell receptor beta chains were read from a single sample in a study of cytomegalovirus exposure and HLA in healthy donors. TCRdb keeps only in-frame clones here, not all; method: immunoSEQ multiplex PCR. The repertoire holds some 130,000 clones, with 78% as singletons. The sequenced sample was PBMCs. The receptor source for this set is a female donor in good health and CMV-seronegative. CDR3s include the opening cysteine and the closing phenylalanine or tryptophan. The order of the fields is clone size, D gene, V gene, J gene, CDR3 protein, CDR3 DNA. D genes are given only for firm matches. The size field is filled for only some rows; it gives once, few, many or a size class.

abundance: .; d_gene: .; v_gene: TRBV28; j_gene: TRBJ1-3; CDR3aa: CASSFTATGNTIYF; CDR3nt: TGTGCCAGCAGTTTTACAGCAACTGGAAACACCATATATTTT
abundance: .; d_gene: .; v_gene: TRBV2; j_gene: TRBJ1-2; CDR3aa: CASSADSDYGYTF; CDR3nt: TGTGCCAGCAGTGCGGACAGTGACTATGGCTACACCTTC
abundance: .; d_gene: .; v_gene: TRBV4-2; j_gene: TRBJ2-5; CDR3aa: CASSPNGLLELQETQYF; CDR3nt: TGTGCCAGCAGCCCGAACGGACTACTCGAACTCCAAGAGACCCAGTACTTC
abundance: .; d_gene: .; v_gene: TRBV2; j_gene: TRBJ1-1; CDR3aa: CASKVLGANTEAFF; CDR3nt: TGTGCCAGCAAGGTTTTAGGGGCGAACACTGAAGCTTTCTTT
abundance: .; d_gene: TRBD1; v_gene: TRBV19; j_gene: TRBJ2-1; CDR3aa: CASSIRGMTGHLYNEQFF; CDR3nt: TGTGCCAGTAGTATTCGGGGCATGACAGGGCATCTATACAATGAGCAGTTCTTC
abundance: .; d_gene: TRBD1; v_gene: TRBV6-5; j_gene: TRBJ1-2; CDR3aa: CASTPGQGNWYGYTF; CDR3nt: TGTGCCAGCACCCCCGGACAGGGGAATTGGTATGGCTACACCTTC
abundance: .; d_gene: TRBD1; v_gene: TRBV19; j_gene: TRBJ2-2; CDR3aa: CASISMRQGWTGELFF; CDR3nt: TGTGCCAGTATAAGTATGAGACAGGGATGGACCGGGGAGCTGTTTTTT
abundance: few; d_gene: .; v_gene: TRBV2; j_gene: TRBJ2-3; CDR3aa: CASRIPSSTDTQYF; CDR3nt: TGTGCCAGCAGGATCCCTAGCAGCACAGATACGCAGTATTTT
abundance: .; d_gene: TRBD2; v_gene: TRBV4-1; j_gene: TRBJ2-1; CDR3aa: CASSLGLAVSSYNEQFF; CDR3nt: TGCGCCAGCAGTCTCGGACTAGCGGTCTCCTCCTACAATGAGCAGTTCTTC
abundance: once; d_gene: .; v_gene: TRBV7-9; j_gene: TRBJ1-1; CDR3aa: CASSLGGEAFF; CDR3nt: TGTGCCAGCAGCTTAGGAGGGGAAGCTTTCTTT
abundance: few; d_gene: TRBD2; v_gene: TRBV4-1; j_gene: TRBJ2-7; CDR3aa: CASSQLRVTSGRFGFYEQYF; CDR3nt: TGCGCCAGCAGCCAGTTAAGAGTAACTAGCGGGAGATTCGGATTCTACGAGCAGTACTTC
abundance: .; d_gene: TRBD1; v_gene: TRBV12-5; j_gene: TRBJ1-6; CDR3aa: CASGLLRPGQGMSPLHF; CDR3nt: TGTGCTAGTGGTTTGCTTAGACCGGGACAGGGTATGTCACCCCTCCACTTT
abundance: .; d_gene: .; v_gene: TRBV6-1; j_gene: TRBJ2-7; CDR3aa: CASSEFPGISYEQYF; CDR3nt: TGTGCCAGCAGTGAATTCCCGGGGATTAGCTACGAGCAGTACTTC
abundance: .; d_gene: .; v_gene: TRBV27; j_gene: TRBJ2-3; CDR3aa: CASSLGASDTQYF; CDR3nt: TGTGCCAGCAGTTTAGGGGCCTCAGATACGCAGTATTTT
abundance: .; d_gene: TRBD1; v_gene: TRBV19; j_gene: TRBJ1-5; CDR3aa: CASSRQGADNQPQHF; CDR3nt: TGTGCCAGTTCGAGACAGGGGGCGGACAATCAGCCCCAGCATTTT
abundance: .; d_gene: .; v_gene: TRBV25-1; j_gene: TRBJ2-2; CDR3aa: CASSDSPPGFGTGELFF; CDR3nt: TGTGCCAGCAGTGACTCCCCTCCAGGGTTTGGGACCGGGGAGCTGTTTTTT
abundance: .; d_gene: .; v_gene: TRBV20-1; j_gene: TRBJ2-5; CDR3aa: CSASVQETQYF; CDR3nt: TGCAGTGCTAGCGTCCAAGAGACCCAGTACTTC
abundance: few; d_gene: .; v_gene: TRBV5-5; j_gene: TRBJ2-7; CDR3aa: CASSPTSSLAGISYEQYF; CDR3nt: TGTGCCAGCAGCCCTACTTCCTCCTTGGCGGGCATATCCTACGAGCAGTACTTC
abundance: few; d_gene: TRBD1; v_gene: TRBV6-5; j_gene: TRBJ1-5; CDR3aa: CASSYRPGTGYPQHF; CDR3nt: TGTGCCAGCAGTTACCGTCCCGGGACAGGGTACCCCCAGCATTTT
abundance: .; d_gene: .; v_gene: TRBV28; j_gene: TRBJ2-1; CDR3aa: CASSFGSLWNEQFF; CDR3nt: TGTGCCAGCAGTTTTGGTAGTCTCTGGAATGAGCAGTTCTTC
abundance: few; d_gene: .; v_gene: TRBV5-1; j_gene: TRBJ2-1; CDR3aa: CASSHSSNEQFF; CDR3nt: TGCGCCAGCAGCCACTCTAGCAACGAGCAGTTCTTC
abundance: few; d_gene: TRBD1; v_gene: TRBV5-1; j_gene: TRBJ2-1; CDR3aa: CASSLVDRDNEQFF; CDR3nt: TGCGCCAGCAGCTTGGTAGACAGGGACAATGAGCAGTTCTTC
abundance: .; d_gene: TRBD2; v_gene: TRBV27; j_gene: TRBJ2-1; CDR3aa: CASSPTPGTRTHEQFF; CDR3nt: TGTGCCAGCAGTCCAACCCCCGGGACTAGAACCCATGAGCAGTTCTTC
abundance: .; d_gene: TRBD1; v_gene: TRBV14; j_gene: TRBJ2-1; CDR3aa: CASSQPGGLLNEQFF; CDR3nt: TGTGCCAGCAGCCAGCCAGGGGGATTATTGAATGAGCAGTTCTTC
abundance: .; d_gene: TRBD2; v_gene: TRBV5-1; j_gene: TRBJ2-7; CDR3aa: CASSPPPTSGTFSYEQYF; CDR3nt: TGCGCCAGCAGCCCGCCCCCTACTAGCGGGACTTTCTCCTACGAGCAGTACTTC
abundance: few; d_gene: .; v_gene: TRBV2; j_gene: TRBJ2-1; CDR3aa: CASESREASSYNEQFF; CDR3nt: TGTGCCAGCGAATCCCGCGAGGCCAGCTCCTACAATGAGCAGTTCTTC
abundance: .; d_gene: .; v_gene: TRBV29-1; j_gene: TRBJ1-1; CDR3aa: CSVERGAGTEAFF; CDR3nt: TGCAGCGTTGAGCGGGGAGCGGGCACTGAAGCTTTCTTT
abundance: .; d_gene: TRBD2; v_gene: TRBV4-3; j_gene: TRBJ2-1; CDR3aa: CASSPGASGYNEQFF; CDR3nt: TGCGCCAGCAGCCCCGGGGCTAGCGGGTACAATGAGCAGTTCTTC
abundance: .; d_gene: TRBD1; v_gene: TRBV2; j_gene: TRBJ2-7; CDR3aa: CASTTGTGFYEQYF; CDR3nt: TGTGCCAGCACCACCGGGACAGGGTTCTACGAGCAGTACTTC
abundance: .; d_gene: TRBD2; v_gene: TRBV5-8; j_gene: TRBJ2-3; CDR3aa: CASRRAGGRALYTQYF; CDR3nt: TGTGCCAGCCGTCGCGCGGGCGGGAGGGCCTTGTATACGCAGTATTTT
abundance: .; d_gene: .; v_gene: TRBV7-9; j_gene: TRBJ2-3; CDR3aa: CASSLPQGNTDTQYF; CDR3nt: TGTGCCAGCAGCCTCCCGCAGGGGAACACAGATACGCAGTATTTT
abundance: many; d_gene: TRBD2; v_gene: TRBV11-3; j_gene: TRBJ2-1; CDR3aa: CASSPRTSVNEQFF; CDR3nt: TGTGCCAGCAGCCCCCGGACTAGCGTCAATGAGCAGTTCTTC
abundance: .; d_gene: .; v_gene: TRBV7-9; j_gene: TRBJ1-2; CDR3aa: CASTLGAGNYGYTF; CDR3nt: TGTGCCAGCACCTTAGGGGCGGGGAACTATGGCTACACCTTC
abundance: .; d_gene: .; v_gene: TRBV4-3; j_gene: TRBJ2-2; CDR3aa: CASSQDGQGTGELFF; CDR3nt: TGCGCCAGCAGCCAAGATGGTCAGGGTACCGGGGAGCTGTTTTTT
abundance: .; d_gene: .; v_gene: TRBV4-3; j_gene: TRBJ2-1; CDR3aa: CASSQGRAGLNEQFF; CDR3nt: TGCGCCAGCAGCCAAGGACGGGCAGGGTTGAATGAGCAGTTCTTC
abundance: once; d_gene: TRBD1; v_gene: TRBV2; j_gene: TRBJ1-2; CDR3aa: CASRPGTEVYYGYTF; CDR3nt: TGTGCCAGCAGACCGGGGACAGAGGTCTACTATGGCTACACCTTC
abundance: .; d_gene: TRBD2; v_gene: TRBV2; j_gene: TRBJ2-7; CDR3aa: CASRGTSGSYEQYF; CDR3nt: TGTGCCAGCAGGGGGACTAGCGGCTCCTACGAGCAGTACTTC
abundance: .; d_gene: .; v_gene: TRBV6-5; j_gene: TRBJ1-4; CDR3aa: CASTAAGDGNEKLFF; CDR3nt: TGTGCCAGCACCGCAGCGGGGGACGGTAATGAAAAACTGTTTTTT
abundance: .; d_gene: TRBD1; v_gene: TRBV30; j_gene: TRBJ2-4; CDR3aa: CAWADTGTVRNIQYF; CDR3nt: TGTGCCTGGGCTGACACCGGGACAGTAAGAAACATTCAGTACTTC
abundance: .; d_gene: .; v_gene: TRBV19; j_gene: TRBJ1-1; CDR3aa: CASSIQADTEAFF; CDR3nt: TGTGCCAGTAGTATTCAGGCCGACACTGAAGCTTTCTTT